The 10 T cell receptor beta chains below were found in one sample sequenced in a study of CD8 T cells in Susac syndrome. An amount of RNA that ranged from about 0.45 to 1 ug was reverse transcribed with random hexamers. TCRdb recomputed calls from the immunoSEQ multiplex PCR reads with MiXCR, one row per CDR3 protein. This sample has around 280,000 distinct CDR3 sequences, with about 91% found just once. Sequencing was carried out using CD4+ T cells from PBMCs. The source of these receptors is a human donor with multiple sclerosis.

The V gene is TRBV20-1, the J gene TRBJ1-4; a weak D match, TRBD1 (6 bases). V lost 2 bases to trimming and J lost 0 bases, with 10 bases between them. CDR1 DFQATT and CDR2 SNEGSKA come from the germline V gene (reference sequence). The CDR3 runs 15 residues. The CDR3 loop reads CSARRGRATNEKLFF. In DNA form, the CDR3 reads TGCAGTGCTAGACGGGGGCGGGCAACTAATGAAAAACTGTTTTTT.

This clonotype was recorded only once. J is TRBJ2-3 and V is TRBV27; D not certain. The CDR3 spans 15 residues. Germline lookup yields CDR1 MNHEY and CDR2 SMNVEV (reference sequence). V gave up 5 bases and J gave up 0 bases, with 12 bases separating them. The CDR3 DNA reads as TGTGCCAGCAGTCCCCAACGATTAAGCACAGATACGCAGTATTTT. Translation gives CASSPQRLSTDTQYF.

The chain recombines TRBV11-2 with TRBJ1-5; D might be TRBD1 (5 bases). CDR3 length equals 17 residues. Germline CDR1 SGHAT, CDR2 FQNNGV. Trimming stripped 1 base from V and 2 bases from J, with 15 bases between. The CDR3 region has the DNA TGTGCCAGCAGCTTAGGAGTGATCAGGGACGGCAATCAGCCCCAGCATTTT. This gives the protein CASSLGVIRDGNQPQHF.

The chain joins TRBV11-1 to TRBJ2-1; 8 bases map to TRBD2. V was pared by 11 bases and J by 0 bases, with 24 bases of the junction left unmatched. The CDR3 sequence is 20 residues long. In germline, CDR1 is SGHAT, CDR2 FQDESV (reference sequence). The CDR3 loop reads CAPPALAGTLTLSSYNEQFF. The DNA for the CDR3 is TGTGCCCCCCCTGCGCTAGCGGGTACCTTAACCCTGAGCTCCTACAATGAGCAGTTCTTC.

The chain has TRBV9 and TRBJ2-5; 7 bases are shared with TRBD2. V was clipped by 4 bases and J by 5 bases; unmatched bases: 8. Germline V lookup: CDR1 SGDLS, CDR2 YYNGEE. The CDR3 spans 14 residues. The CDR3 protein is CASSLGRGRETQYF. In DNA form, the CDR3 reads TGTGCCAGCAGCCTTGGGAGGGGCCGGGAGACCCAGTACTTC.

The chain combines TRBV15 with TRBJ1-5, with D possibly being TRBD1 (6 bases). The CDR3 consists of 17 residues. Trimming took 0 bases from V and 4 from J, leaving 16 bases between them. The germline V gene has CDR1 LNHNV and CDR2 YYDKDF (reference sequence). CDR3 sequence (DNA): TGTGCCACCAGCAGAGACCTCCTCTATGACAGGAATCAGCCCCAGCATTTT. As protein: CATSRDLLYDRNQPQHF.

The rearrangement uses TRBV19 and TRBJ2-3; TRBD2 agrees at 9 bases. The CDR3 sequence is 16 residues long. Unmatched junction bases numbered 8, after V lost 7 bases and J lost 0 bases. Germline V gene data show CDR1 as LNHDA and CDR2 as SQIVND (reference sequence). CDR3 bases: TGTGCCAGTACCAATGGACTAGCGAGTAGCACAGATACGCAGTATTTT. Encoded protein: CASTNGLASSTDTQYF.

The count of this clonotype is one. This chain uses TRBV5-1 with TRBJ2-3; no clear D gene. Germline-derived CDR1 and CDR2 are SGHRS and YFSETQ. The CDR3 totals 14 residues. V lost 1 base, J lost 2 bases, and 8 bases lay in between. The CDR3 spells CASSLTALTDTQYF. The CDR3 nucleotides read TGCGCCAGCAGCTTGACAGCACTCACAGATACGCAGTATTTT.

V usage is TRBV6-2 or TRBV6-3 and J usage is TRBJ1-2; 8 bases are shared with TRBD1. The CDR3 has 14 amino acids. V shed 2 bases and J 4 bases; nucleotides not matched to a gene: 3. Germline V CDR1 and CDR2: MNHEY, SVGEGT. CDR3 bases: TGTGCCAGCAGTTACGGGGACAGGTCCTATGGCTACACCTTC. Encoded protein: CASSYGDRSYGYTF.

V and J are TRBV7-2 and TRBJ1-2; TRBD1 matches 7 bases. Trimming at V came to 3 bases and at J to 6 bases, leaving 1 base not matched to a gene. The CDR3 runs 12 residues. Per the germline V gene, CDR1 is SGHTA and CDR2 is FQGNSA. The CDR3 bases are TGTGCCAGCAGCTTGGACAGGAATGGCTACACCTTC. Translation: CASSLDRNGYTF.